One and the same sample provided the 5 T cell receptor beta chains below, sequenced in a study of early T cells in non-severe SARS-CoV-2 infection. TCRdb reprocessed the 5' RACE reads with MiXCR, giving one entry per CDR3 protein. The sample yields tens of thousands of distinct CDR3 sequences, 5.5% to 8.5% seen once. Sequences were derived from whole blood, sampled at baseline. Every receptor here comes from an adult who was a healthcare worker with PCR-confirmed SARS-CoV-2 infection or an uninfected control (not recorded which).

This clonotype was seen at least ten times. J is TRBJ1-2 and V is TRBV7-9, with TRBD1 matching over 11 bases. V gave up 5 bases and J gave up 4 bases; unmatched junction bases: 9. CDR1 is SEHNR and CDR2 is FQNEAQ in the germline V gene (reference sequence). The CDR3 totals 16 residues. The CDR3 bases are TGTGCCAGCAGCCCCCTCCGGGGACAGGGGGTCTATGGCTACACCTTC. Amino acids: CASSPLRGQGVYGYTF.

This chain uses TRBV12-2 with TRBJ2-7; the table's D call, TRBD2, has no DNA check behind it. TRBV12-2 is a pseudogene locus. The CDR3 runs 23 residues. The CDR3, as DNA: TGTGCAAGTCGCCACCCAGGCGGAACCCGCTTAGTGTGTGGGGTTGAAAGGCATTACAAGCAGTACTTC. Protein: CASRHPGGTRLVCGVERHYKQYF.

V is TRBV4-2 and J is TRBJ1-6; D is uncertain. There are 15 residues in the CDR3. Trimming took off 3 bases at V and 9 bases at J, with 15 bases between the two ends. CDR1 and CDR2 from the germline V gene are LGHNA and YNFKEQ. The CDR3 DNA reads TGTGCCAGCAGCCAGCGCCGGGAGAATAGTTCACCCCTCCACTTT. It yields the protein CASSQRRENSSPLHF.

This chain connects TRBV9 to TRBJ2-7; either TRBD1 or TRBD2 may supply D (5 bases each). The CDR3 has 14 amino acids. Germline loops: CDR1 SGDLS, CDR2 YYNGEE. The V end was cut by 0 bases, the J end by 3 bases, with 10 bases between. The CDR3 region is CASSVGGNLYEQYF. In DNA form, the CDR3 reads TGTGCCAGCAGCGTAGGGGGGAATCTCTACGAGCAGTACTTC.

This clonotype appeared many times. CDR3: CASSPDRVSEQYF. The DNA of the CDR3 is TGTGCCAGCAGCCCGGACCGGGTCTCCGAGCAGTACTTC. The chain couples TRBV7-6 to TRBJ2-7; D is ambiguous. Germline V gene sequence: CDR1 SGHVS, CDR2 FNYEAQ. The length of the CDR3 is 13 residues. Deletions cut 5 bases from V and 6 bases from J, with 14 bases between.